This T cell receptor (beta chain) was sequenced in a study of Graves' ophthalmopathy and Graves' hyperthyroidism. Trimming stripped 4 bases from V and 6 bases from J, with 15 bases between. The CDR3 contains 14 residues. CDR1 SEHNR and CDR2 FQNEAQ come from the germline V gene (reference sequence). Overall study results and limits: Ophthalmopathy progression cases were predicted by the model with 60% to 71% sensitivity and roughly 72% specificity. Discriminating ophthalmopathy from stable hyperthyroidism, a 13-signature model attained a sensitivity of about 90% and a specificity of approximately 77%.

Amplifying from RNA transcripts, the study obtained TCR beta CDR3 regions. Investigators did first-round RT-PCR with HTBI primers, then second-round multiplex PCR. TCRdb passed the multiplex PCR reads through MiXCR, listing each CDR3 protein once. The sample shows 400,000 or so distinct CDR3 sequences, 15% to 20% of them seen only once. Hyperthyroidism was classified as stable if no ophthalmopathy occurred within 18 months of follow-up. Clinical symptoms, serum thyroxine, TRAb, thyroid ultrasound and orbital computed tomography formed the basis of diagnosis. This clonotype was detected only a few times. Its matching antigen is unknown.

The TCR comes from an adult woman with stable Graves' hyperthyroidism. The chain combines TRBV7-9 with TRBJ1-2; the D gene is possibly TRBD1 (6 bases). Sequencing used peripheral blood. CDR3 residues: CASSSLRTADGYTF. The CDR3 region has the DNA TGTGCCAGCAGCTCACTACGGACAGCAGATGGCTACACCTTC.